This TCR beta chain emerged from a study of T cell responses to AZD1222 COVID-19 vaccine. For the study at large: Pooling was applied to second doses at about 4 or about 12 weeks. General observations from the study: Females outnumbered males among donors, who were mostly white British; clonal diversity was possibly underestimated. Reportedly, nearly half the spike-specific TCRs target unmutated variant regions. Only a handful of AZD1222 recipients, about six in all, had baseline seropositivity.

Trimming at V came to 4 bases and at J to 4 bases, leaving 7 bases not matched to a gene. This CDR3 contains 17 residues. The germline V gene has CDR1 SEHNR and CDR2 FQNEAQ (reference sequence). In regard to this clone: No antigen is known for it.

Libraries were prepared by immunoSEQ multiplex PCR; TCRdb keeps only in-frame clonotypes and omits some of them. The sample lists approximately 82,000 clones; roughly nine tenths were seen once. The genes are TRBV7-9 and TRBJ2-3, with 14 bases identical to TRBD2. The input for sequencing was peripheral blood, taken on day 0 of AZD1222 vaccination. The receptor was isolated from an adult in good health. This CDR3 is CASSSEGLAGGADTQYF. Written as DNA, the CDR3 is TGTGCCAGCAGCTCAGAAGGACTAGCGGGGGGAGCAGATACGCAGTATTTT. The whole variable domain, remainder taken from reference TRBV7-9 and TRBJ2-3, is DTGVSQNPRHKITKRGQNVTFRCDPISEHNRLYWYRQTLGQGPEFLTYFQNEAQLEKSRLLSDRFSAERPKGSFSTLEIQRTEQGDSAMYLCASSSEGLAGGADTQYFGPGTRLTVL.